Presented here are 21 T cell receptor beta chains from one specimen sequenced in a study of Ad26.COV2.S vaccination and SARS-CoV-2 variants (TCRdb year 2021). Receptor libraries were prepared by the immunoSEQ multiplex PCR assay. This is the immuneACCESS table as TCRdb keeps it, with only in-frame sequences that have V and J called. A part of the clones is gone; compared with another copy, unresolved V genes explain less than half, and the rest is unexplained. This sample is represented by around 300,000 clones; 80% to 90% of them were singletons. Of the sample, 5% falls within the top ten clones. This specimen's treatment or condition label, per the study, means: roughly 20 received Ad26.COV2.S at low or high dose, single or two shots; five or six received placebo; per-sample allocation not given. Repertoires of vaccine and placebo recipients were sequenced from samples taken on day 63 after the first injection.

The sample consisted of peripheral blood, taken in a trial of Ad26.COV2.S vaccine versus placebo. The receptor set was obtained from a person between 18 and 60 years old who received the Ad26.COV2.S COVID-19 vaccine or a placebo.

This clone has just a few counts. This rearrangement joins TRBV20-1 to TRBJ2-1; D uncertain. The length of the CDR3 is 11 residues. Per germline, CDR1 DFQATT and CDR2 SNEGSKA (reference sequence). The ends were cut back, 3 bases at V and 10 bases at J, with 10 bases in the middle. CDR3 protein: CSARRIVEQFF. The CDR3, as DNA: TGCAGTGCTAGGAGAATAGTCGAGCAGTTCTTC.

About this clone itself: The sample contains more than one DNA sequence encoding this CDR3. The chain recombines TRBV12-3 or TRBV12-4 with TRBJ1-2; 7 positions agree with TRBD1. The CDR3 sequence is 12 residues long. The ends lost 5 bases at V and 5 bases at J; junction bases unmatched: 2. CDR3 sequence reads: CASSPQGYGYTF. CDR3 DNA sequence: TGTGCCAGCAGTCCACAGGGGTATGGCTACACCTTC.

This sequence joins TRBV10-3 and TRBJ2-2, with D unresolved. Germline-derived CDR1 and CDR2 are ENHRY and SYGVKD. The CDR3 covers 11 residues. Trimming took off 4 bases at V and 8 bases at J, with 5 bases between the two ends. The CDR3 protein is CAISGSGELFF. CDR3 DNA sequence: TGTGCCATCAGTGGATCGGGGGAGCTGTTTTTT.

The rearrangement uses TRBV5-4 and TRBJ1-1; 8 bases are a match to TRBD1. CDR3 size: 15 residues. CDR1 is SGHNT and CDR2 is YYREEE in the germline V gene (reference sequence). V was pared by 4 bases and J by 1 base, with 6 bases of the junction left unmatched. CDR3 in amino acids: CASSNRDRGNTEAFF. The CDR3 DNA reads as TGTGCCAGCAGCAATCGCGACAGGGGGAACACTGAAGCTTTCTTT. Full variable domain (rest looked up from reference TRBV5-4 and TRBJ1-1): ETGVTQSPTHLIKTRGQQVTLRCSSQSGHNTVSWYQQALGQGPQFIFQYYREEENGRGNFPPRFSGLQFPNYSSELNVNALELDDSALYLCASSNRDRGNTEAFFGQGTRLTVV.

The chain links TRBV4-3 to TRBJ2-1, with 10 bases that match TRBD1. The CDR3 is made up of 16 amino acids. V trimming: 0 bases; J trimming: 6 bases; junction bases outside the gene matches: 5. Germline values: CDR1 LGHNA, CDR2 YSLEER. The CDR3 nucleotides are TGCGCCAGCAGCCAAGATTGGGACAGGGGCCTCAATGAGCAGTTCTTC. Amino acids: CASSQDWDRGLNEQFF.

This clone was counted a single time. The chain's CDR3 is CASSLLSMNTEAFF. CDR3 nucleotide sequence: TGTGCCAGCAGTCTTTTATCCATGAACACTGAAGCTTTCTTT. This chain links TRBV28 with TRBJ1-1; D call uncertain. Germline V CDR1 and CDR2: MDHEN, SYDVKM. V lost 5 bases and J lost 0, with 10 bases in between. The CDR3 extends over 14 amino acids.

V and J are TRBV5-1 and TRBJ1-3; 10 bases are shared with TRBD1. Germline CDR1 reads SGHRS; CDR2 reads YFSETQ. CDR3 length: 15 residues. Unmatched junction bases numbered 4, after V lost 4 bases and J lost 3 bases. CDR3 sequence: CASSADRGNGNTIYF. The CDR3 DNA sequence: TGCGCCAGCAGCGCGGACAGGGGGAATGGAAACACCATATATTTT.

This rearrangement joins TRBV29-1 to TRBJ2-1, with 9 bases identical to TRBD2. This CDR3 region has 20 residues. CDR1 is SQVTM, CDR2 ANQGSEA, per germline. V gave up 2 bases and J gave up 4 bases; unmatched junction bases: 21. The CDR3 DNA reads TGCAGCGTTGAATGGGGACTTGGGATTAGCGGGAGTATAGGTTACAATGAGCAGTTCTTC. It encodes CSVEWGLGISGSIGYNEQFF.

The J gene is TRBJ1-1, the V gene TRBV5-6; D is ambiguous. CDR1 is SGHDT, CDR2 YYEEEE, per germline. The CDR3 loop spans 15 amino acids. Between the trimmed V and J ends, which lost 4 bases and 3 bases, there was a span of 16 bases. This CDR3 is CASSPLQRWDTEAFF. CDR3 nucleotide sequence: TGTGCCAGCAGCCCACTACAAAGGTGGGACACTGAAGCTTTCTTT.

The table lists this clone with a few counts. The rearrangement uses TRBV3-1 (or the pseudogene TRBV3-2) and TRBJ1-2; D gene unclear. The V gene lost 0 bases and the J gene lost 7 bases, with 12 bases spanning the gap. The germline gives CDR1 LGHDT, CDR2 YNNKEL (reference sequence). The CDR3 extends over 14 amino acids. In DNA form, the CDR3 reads TGTGCCAGCAGCCAAGAACAGTGGACCCTTGGCTACACCTTC. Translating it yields CASSQEQWTLGYTF.

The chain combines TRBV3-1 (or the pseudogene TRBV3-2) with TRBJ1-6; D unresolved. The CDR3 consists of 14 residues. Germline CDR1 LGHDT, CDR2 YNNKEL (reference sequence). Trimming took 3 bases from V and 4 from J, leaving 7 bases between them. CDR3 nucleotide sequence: TGTGCCAGCAGCCACGCAGGATATAATTCACCCCTCCACTTT. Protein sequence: CASSHAGYNSPLHF.

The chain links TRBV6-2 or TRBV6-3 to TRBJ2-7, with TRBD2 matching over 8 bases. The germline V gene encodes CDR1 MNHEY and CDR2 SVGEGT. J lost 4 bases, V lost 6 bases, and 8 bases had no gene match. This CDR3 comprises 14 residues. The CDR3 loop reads CASSTGGSLYEQYF. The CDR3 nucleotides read TGTGCCAGCAGCACGGGGGGGTCCCTATACGAGCAGTACTTC.

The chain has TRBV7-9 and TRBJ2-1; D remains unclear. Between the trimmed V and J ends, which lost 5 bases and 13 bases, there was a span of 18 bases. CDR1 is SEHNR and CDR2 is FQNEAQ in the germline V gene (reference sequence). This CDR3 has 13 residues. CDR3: CASSPTLQETQFF. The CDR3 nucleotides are TGTGCCAGCAGCCCAACCCTCCAAGAGACCCAGTTCTTC.

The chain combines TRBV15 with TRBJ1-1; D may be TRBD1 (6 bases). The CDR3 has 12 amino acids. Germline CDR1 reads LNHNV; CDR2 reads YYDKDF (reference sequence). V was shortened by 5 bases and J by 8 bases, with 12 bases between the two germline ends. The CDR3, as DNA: TGTGCCACCAGCCGCGGACAGAAAGAAGCTTTCTTT. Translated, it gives CATSRGQKEAFF.

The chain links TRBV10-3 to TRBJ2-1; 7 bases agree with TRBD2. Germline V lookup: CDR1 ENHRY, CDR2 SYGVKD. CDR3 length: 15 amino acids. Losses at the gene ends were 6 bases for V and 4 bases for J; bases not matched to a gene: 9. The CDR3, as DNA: TGTGCCATCAGCGGACCGGGACTATCTTACAATGAGCAGTTCTTC. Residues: CAISGPGLSYNEQFF.

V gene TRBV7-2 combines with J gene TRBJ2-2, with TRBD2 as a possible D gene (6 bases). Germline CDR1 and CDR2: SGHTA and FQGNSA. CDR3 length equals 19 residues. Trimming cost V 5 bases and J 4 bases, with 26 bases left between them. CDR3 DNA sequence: TGTGCCAGCAGCCAACGGCTGGAGAGGGCTAGCGAGGTCACCGGGGAGCTGTTTTTT. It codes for CASSQRLERASEVTGELFF.

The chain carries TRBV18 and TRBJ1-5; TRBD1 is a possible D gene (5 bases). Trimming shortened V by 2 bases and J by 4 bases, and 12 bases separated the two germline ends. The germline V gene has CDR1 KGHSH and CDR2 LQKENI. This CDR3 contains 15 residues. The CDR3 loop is CASSPTTGGNQPQHF. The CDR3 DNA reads TGTGCCAGCTCACCAACAACAGGTGGGAATCAGCCCCAGCATTTT.

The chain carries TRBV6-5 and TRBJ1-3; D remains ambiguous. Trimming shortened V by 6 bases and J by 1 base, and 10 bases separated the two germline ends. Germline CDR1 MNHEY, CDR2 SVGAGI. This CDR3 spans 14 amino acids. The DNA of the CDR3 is TGTGCCAGCAGAGCAGAGCTATCTGGAAACACCATATATTTT. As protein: CASRAELSGNTIYF.

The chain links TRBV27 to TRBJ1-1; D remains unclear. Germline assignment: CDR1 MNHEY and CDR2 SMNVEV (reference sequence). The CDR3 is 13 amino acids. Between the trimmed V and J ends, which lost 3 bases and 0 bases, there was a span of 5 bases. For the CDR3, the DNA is TGTGCCAGCAGTTTTTCACTGAACACTGAAGCTTTCTTT. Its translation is CASSFSLNTEAFF.

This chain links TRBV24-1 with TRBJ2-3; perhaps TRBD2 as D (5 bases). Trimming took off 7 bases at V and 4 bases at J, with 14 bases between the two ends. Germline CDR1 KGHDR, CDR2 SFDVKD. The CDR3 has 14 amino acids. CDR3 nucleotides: TGTGCCACCAGCCAGGCCTCGGACTCAGATACGCAGTATTTT. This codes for CATSQASDSDTQYF.

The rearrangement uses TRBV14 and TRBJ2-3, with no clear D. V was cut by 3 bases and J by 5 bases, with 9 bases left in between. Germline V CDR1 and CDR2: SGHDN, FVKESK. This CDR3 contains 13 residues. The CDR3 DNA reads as TGTGCCAGCAGCCATAGTTCTAGAGATACGCAGTATTTT. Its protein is CASSHSSRDTQYF.